The 7 T cell receptor beta chains below were found in one sample sequenced in a study of shared clonotypes between healthy human individuals. The repertoire was sequenced with immunoSEQ multiplex PCR; TCRdb's copy has only in-frame clones and lacks some. The data contain more than 2,000,000 clones, just over 90% of them singletons. The sample was naive CD4+ T cells from PBMCs. The subset: CD45RA+ positively selected. All receptors derive from a young man in good health. Some clones in this sample may be carry-over from other donors' samples.

This sequence joins TRBV28 and TRBJ2-3, with D possibly matching TRBD1 (6 bases). Germline CDR1 MDHEN, CDR2 SYDVKM. Trimming cost V 11 bases and J 6 bases, with 21 bases left between them. CDR3 length: 14 residues. The CDR3 reads CAVVGGPPFDTQYF. The CDR3 DNA is TGTGCCGTGGTTGGGGGCCCACCATTTGATACGCAGTATTTT.

The chain recombines TRBV5-5 with TRBJ1-5; the D is unclear. Germline CDR1 SGHKS, CDR2 YYEKEE (reference sequence). V was trimmed by 1 base and J by 0 bases, leaving 8 bases between them. The CDR3 has 15 amino acids. The CDR3 DNA sequence: TGTGCCAGCAGCTTGCGCAGAGATAGCAATCAGCCCCAGCATTTT. It is translated as CASSLRRDSNQPQHF.

The rearrangement joins TRBV5-1 to TRBJ2-1; D is tentatively TRBD1 or TRBD2 (5 bases each). The CDR3 totals 11 residues. The germline V and J ends were trimmed by 0 bases and 11 bases, with 6 bases remaining between them. Per the germline V gene, CDR1 is SGHRS and CDR2 is YFSETQ. CDR3 sequence reads: CASSLGDQQFF. The CDR3 coding sequence is TGCGCCAGCAGCTTGGGGGACCAGCAGTTCTTC.

This chain joins TRBV18 and TRBJ2-7; 9 bases agree with TRBD1. Trimming cost V 3 bases and J 6 bases; bases outside gene matches: 15. The CDR3 is 17 residues long. Germline-derived CDR1 and CDR2 are KGHSH and LQKENI. CDR3 bases: TGTGCCAGCTCACCGGAATCCCCCGGGACAGGGTTGGGCGAGCAGTACTTC. As protein: CASSPESPGTGLGEQYF.

This clone was recorded only once. The sample holds other DNA sequences that translate to the same CDR3. V and J are TRBV5-5 and TRBJ1-5, with 7 bases fitting TRBD1. Germline assignment: CDR1 SGHKS and CDR2 YYEKEE (reference sequence). The CDR3 extends over 14 amino acids. J was trimmed by 2 bases and V by 2 bases; bases with no gene match: 1. The CDR3: CASSFTGGNQPQHF. CDR3 DNA sequence: TGTGCCAGCAGCTTTACAGGGGGCAATCAGCCCCAGCATTTT.

Only a few counts were recorded for this clone. The chain has TRBV2 and TRBJ1-4; D gene uncertain. The CDR3 extends over 13 amino acids. Germline CDR1 SNHLY, CDR2 FYNNEI. Trimming cost V 6 bases and J 3 bases, with 8 bases left between them. This CDR3 reads CASRMGSNEKLFF. CDR3 nucleotides: TGTGCCAGCAGGATGGGATCTAATGAAAAACTGTTTTTT. Filled out from reference TRBV2 and TRBJ1-4, the complete variable domain reads EPEVTQTPSHQVTQMGQEVILRCVPISNHLYFYWYRQILGQKVEFLVSFYNNEISEKSEIFDDQFSVERPDGSNFTLKIRSTKLEDSAMYFCASRMGSNEKLFFGSGTQLSVL.

V gene TRBV6-5 combines with J gene TRBJ2-3, with D hard to call. Trimming pared 7 bases from V and 0 bases from J, leaving 11 bases between. The germline gives CDR1 MNHEY, CDR2 SVGAGI. This CDR3 region has 14 residues. The CDR3 coding sequence is TGTGCCAGCAAGGGTAGCTTTAGCACAGATACGCAGTATTTT. Its protein is CASKGSFSTDTQYF.